The 14 T cell receptor beta chains reported below all come from one sample, sequenced in a study of CD8 T cells in ankylosing spondylitis. MiXCR, applied by TCRdb to the 5' RACE reads, yields one record per CDR3 protein. The sample has under 150,000 distinct CDR3 sequences, approximately 9.9% seen once. What was sequenced was blood, either unsorted or a sorted T cell fraction (not recorded which). The receptors here all came from a male donor with ankylosing spondylitis or in good health (not recorded which).

In this sample, this clonotype turned up many times. The CDR3 bases are TGTGCCAGCAGCGCAGCCGGGGGTGAGCAGTTCTTC. Protein sequence: CASSAAGGEQFF. The chain combines TRBV9 with TRBJ2-1; D may be TRBD2 (6 bases). The V and J ends lost 3 bases and 9 bases respectively, with 10 bases between them. Germline V lookup: CDR1 SGDLS, CDR2 YYNGEE. The CDR3 totals 12 residues.

This clonotype occurred a few times. The V call is TRBV7-8, the J call TRBJ2-1; TRBD2 aligns across 12 bases. Germline-derived CDR1 and CDR2 are SGHVS and FQNEAQ. Unmatched junction bases numbered 4, after V lost 1 base and J lost 6 bases. The CDR3 runs to 16 residues. The CDR3 protein is CASSLELAGGFNEQFF. CDR3 nucleotides: TGTGCCAGCAGCTTAGAACTAGCGGGAGGCTTCAATGAGCAGTTCTTC.

This clonotype was picked up a small number of times. The chain links TRBV5-5 to TRBJ1-2, with D uncertain. Per the germline V gene, CDR1 is SGHKS and CDR2 is YYEKEE (reference sequence). The CDR3 covers 13 residues. V lost 9 bases to trimming and J lost 8 bases, with 20 bases between them. The CDR3 region has the DNA TGTGCCACCTCCTTTTCAGCGGAGAGGGGCTACACCTTC. It yields the protein CATSFSAERGYTF.

This clonotype was counted many times. The chain combines TRBV5-1 with TRBJ2-2, with no clear D. V was clipped by 7 bases and J by 4 bases, with 14 bases between them. The CDR3 totals 14 residues. Germline V gene lookup returns CDR1 SGHRS and CDR2 YFSETQ. The CDR3 sequence: CASQRPDPTGELFF. The CDR3 DNA sequence: TGCGCCAGCCAGAGGCCCGATCCCACCGGGGAGCTGTTTTTT. The variable domain in full, with the rest retrieved from reference TRBV5-1 and TRBJ2-2, is KAGVTQTPRYLIKTRGQQVTLSCSPISGHRSVSWYQQTPGQGLQFLFEYFSETQRNKGNFPGRFSGRQFSNSRSEMNVSTLELGDSALYLCASQRPDPTGELFFGEGSRLTVL.

As for this clonotype: A much larger clone lies a single base off, so this may be a read error. The chain uses TRBV12-3 or TRBV12-4 and TRBJ2-4; D may be TRBD1 (6 bases). The CDR3 is made up of 13 amino acids. DNA of the CDR3: TGTGCCAGCAGCCAGGGGAGCAAAAACAGTCAGTACTTC. Protein product: CASSQGSKNSQYF.

The sample holds a few counts of this clonotype. The CDR3 DNA follows: TGTGCCAGCAGCCCAGCAGGCGGGAGACACGGCTACACCTTC. It specifies CASSPAGGRHGYTF. The gene calls are TRBV28 and TRBJ1-2; D uncertain. CDR3 length: 14 residues. Trimming took off 6 bases at V and 8 bases at J, with 19 bases between the two ends. Germline CDR1 reads MDHEN; CDR2 reads SYDVKM.

This clonotype was counted many times. This chain links TRBV5-1 with TRBJ2-7; a possible D gene is TRBD2 (7 bases). There are 15 residues in the CDR3. Germline assignment: CDR1 SGHRS and CDR2 YFSETQ. Trimming pared 0 bases from V and 2 bases from J, leaving 12 bases between. The CDR3 sequence is CASSLGGGNPYEQYF. The CDR3 coding sequence is TGCGCCAGCAGCTTGGGCGGGGGCAATCCCTACGAGCAGTACTTC.

The J gene is TRBJ1-1, the V gene TRBV20-1, with D tentatively TRBD1 (5 bases). V was shortened by 3 bases and J by 2 bases, with 22 bases between the two germline ends. CDR1 DFQATT and CDR2 SNEGSKA come from the germline V gene (reference sequence). The CDR3 spans 17 residues. The CDR3: CSASGVMRGWGNTEAFF. The CDR3 DNA sequence: TGCAGTGCTAGTGGAGTGATGCGGGGATGGGGCAACACTGAAGCTTTCTTT.

This clonotype was seen repeatedly, ten times or more. J is TRBJ2-1 and V is TRBV6-6, with 11 positions matching TRBD1. Looked up from germline, CDR1 is MNHNY and CDR2 is SVGAGI (reference sequence). CDR3 length equals 16 residues. Trimming took 2 bases from V and 3 from J; bases not matched to a gene: 3. The CDR3 bases are TGTGCCAGCAGTTACGGGGGACAGGGGGACTACAATGAGCAGTTCTTC. This translates into CASSYGGQGDYNEQFF.

The rearrangement links TRBV4-2 to TRBJ2-3; D perhaps matches TRBD2 (6 bases). Germline V gene sequence: CDR1 LGHNA, CDR2 YNFKEQ. V shed 0 bases and J shed 6 bases, with 7 bases lying between them. The CDR3 spans 13 residues. This chain's CDR3 is CASSQDGGDTQYF. Here the CDR3 DNA reads TGTGCCAGCAGCCAAGATGGAGGGGATACGCAGTATTTT.

This clonotype has more than one count but fewer than ten. J is TRBJ2-7 and V is TRBV10-3, with 10 bases lining up with TRBD1. The CDR3 consists of 17 residues. The germline V gene encodes CDR1 ENHRY and CDR2 SYGVKD. The J segment lost 5 bases and the V segment lost 10 bases, leaving 20 bases of the junction unmatched. CDR3 sequence reads: CATRDRGSTNPTHEQYF. The CDR3 DNA sequence: TGTGCCACCCGGGACAGGGGATCGACTAACCCCACCCACGAGCAGTACTTC.

This clonotype was seen a few times. The chain uses TRBV7-1 and TRBJ2-2; the match to TRBD2 covers 14 bases. TRBV7-1 has ORF status, its function being uncertain. After removal of 3 bases from V and 3 bases from J, the junction contained 24 bases not matched to a gene. The CDR3 sequence is 24 residues long. This chain's CDR3 is CASSSEIDSRGLAGEGADTGELFF. For the CDR3, the DNA is TGTGCCAGCAGCTCCGAAATTGACAGTCGGGGACTAGCGGGAGAAGGGGCCGACACCGGGGAGCTGTTTTTT.

As concerns this clonotype: Possible read error: a much larger clone is one base away. The genes are TRBV12-3 or TRBV12-4 and TRBJ2-7; 16 bases fit TRBD2. This CDR3 has 18 amino acids. CDR3: CTSSTRIGTSGRAREQYF. CDR3 nucleotides: TGTACCAGCAGTACCCGGATCGGGACTAGCGGGAGGGCTCGGGAGCAGTACTTC.

This clonotype was found many times. The V and J genes are TRBV6-6 and TRBJ2-1; TRBD1 or TRBD2 may be the D gene (5 bases each). The CDR3 runs to 13 residues. Trimming shortened V by 5 bases and J by 5 bases, and 10 bases separated the two germline ends. Germline values: CDR1 MNHNY, CDR2 SVGAGI (reference sequence). CDR3 residues: CASSDGTDNEQFF. The DNA for the CDR3 is TGTGCCAGCAGTGACGGGACGGACAATGAGCAGTTCTTC.